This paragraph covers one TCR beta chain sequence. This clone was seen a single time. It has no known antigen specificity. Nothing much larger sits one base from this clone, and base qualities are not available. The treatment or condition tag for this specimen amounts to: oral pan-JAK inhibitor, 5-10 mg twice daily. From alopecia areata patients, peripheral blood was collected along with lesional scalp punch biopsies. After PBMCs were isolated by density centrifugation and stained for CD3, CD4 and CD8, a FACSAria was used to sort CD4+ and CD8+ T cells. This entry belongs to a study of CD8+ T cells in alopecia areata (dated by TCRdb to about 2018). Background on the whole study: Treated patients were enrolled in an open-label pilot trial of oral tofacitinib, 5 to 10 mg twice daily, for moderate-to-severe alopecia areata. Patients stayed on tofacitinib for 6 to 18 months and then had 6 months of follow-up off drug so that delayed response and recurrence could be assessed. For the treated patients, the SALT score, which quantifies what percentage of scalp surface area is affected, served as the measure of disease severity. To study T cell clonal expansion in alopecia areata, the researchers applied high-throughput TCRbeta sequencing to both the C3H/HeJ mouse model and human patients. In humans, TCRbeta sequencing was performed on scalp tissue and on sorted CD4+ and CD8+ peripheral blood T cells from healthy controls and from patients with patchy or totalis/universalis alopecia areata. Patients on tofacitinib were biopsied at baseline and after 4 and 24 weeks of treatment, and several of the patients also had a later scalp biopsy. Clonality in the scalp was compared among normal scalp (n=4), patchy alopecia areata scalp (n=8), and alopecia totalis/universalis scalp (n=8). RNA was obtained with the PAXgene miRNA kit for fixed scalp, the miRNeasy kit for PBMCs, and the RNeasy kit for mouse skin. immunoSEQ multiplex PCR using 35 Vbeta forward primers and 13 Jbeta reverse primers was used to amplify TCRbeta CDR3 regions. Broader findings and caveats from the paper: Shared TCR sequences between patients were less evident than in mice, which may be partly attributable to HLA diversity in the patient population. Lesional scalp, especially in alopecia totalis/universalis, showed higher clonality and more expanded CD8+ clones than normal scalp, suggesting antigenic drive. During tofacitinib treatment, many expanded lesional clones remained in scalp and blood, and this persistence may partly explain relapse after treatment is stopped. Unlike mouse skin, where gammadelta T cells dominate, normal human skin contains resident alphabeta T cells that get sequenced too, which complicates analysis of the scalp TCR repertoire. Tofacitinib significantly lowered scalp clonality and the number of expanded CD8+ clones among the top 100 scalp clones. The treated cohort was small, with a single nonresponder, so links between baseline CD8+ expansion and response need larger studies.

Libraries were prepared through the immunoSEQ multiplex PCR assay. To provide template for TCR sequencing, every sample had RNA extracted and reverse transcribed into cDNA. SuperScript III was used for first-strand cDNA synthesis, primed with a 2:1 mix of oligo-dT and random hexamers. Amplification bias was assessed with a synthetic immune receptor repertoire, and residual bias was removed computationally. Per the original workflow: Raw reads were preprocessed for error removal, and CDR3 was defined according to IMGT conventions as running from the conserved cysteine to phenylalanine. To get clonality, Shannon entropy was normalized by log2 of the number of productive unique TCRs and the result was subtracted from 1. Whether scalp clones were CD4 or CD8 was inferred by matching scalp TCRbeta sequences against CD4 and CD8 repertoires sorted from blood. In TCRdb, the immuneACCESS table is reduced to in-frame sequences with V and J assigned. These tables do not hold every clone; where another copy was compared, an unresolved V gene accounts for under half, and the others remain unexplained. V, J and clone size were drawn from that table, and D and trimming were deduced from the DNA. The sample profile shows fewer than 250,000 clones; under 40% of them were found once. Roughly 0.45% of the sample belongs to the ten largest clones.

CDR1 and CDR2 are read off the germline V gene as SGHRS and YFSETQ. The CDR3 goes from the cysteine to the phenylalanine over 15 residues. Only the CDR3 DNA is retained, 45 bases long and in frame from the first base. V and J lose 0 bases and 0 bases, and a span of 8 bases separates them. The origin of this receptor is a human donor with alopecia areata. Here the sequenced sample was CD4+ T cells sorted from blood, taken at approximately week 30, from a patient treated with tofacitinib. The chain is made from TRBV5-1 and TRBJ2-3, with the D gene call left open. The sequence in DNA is TGCGCCAGCAGCTTGGCTCTGGAGAGCACAGATACGCAGTATTTT. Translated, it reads CASSLALESTDTQYF.